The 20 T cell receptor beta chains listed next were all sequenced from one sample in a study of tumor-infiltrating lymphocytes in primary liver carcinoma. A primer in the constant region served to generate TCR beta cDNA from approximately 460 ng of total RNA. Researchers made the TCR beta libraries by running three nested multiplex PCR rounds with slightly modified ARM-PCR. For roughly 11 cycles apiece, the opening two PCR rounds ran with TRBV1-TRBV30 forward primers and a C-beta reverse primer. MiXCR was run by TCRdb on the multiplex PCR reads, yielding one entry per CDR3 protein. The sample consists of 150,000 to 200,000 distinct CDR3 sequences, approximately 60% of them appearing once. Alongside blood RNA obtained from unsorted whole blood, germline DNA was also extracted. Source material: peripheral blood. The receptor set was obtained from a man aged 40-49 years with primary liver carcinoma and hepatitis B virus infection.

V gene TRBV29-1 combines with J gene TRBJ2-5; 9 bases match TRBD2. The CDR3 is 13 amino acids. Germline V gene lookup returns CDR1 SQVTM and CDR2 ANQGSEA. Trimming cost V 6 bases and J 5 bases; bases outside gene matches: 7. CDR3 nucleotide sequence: TGCAGCGTGAGGGCTAGCGGGACGGAGACCCAGTACTTC. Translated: CSVRASGTETQYF.

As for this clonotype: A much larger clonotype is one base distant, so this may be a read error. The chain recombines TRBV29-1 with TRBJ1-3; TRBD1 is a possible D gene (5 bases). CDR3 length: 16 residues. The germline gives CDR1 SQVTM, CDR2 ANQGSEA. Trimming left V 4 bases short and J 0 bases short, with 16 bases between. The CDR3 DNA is TGCAGCGTTGCGACCGGGACGGACGCCTCTGGAAACACCATATATTTT. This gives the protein CSVATGTDASGNTIYF. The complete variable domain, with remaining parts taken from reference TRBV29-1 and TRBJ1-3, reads SAVISQKPSRDICQRGTSLTIQCQVDSQVTMMFWYRQQPGQSLTLIATANQGSEATYESGFVIDKFPISRPNLTFSTLTVSNMSPEDSSIYLCSVATGTDASGNTIYFGEGSWLTVV.

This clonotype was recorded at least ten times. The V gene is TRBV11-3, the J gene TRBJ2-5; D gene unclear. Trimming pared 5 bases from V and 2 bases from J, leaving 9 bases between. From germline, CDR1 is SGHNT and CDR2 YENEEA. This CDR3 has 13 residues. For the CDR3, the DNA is TGTGCCAGCAGCGAAGACTCTCAAGAGACCCAGTACTTC. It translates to CASSEDSQETQYF.

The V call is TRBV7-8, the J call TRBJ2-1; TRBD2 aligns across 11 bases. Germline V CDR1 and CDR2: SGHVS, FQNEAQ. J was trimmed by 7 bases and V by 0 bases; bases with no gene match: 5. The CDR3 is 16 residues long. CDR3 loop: CASSLAPWTSGNEQFF. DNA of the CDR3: TGTGCCAGCAGCTTAGCGCCCTGGACTAGCGGGAATGAGCAGTTCTTC.

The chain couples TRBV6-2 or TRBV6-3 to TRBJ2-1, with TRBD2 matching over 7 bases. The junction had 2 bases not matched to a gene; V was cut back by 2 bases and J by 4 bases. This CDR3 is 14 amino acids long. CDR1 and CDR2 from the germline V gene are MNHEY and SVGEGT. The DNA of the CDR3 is TGTGCCAGCAGTTACGGCGGGAGTTACAATGAGCAGTTCTTC. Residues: CASSYGGSYNEQFF.

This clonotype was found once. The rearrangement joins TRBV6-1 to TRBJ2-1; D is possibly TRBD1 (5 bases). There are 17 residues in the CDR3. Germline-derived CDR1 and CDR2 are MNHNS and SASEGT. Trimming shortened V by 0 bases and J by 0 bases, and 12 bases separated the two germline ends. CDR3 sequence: CASSEARGLASYNEQFF. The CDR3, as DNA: TGTGCCAGCAGTGAAGCTAGGGGTCTGGCCTCCTACAATGAGCAGTTCTTC.

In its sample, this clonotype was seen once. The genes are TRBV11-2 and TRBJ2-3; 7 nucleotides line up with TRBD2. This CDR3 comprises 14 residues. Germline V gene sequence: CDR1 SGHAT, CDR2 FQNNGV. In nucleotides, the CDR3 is TGTGCATGCAGGCCAGCGGGAACTGTAGATACGCAGTATTTT. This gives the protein CACRPAGTVDTQYF.

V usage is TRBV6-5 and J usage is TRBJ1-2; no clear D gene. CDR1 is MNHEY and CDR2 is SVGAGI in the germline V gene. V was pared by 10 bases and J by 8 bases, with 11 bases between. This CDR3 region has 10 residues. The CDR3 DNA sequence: TGTGCCACCAACGATGAAGGCTACACCTTC. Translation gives CATNDEGYTF.

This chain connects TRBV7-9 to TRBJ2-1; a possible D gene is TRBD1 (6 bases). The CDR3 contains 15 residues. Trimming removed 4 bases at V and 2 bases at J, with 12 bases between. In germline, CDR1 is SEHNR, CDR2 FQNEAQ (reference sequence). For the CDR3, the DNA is TGTGCCAGCAGCTCCACTGACAGGACCTACAATGAGCAGTTCTTC. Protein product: CASSSTDRTYNEQFF.

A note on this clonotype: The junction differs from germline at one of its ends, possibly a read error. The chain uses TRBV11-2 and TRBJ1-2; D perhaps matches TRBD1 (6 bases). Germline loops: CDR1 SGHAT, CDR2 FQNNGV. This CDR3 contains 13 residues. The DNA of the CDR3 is TGTGTCAGCAGCTTAGCCCCCGGACAGCGGGAAGCCTTC. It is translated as CVSSLAPGQREAF.

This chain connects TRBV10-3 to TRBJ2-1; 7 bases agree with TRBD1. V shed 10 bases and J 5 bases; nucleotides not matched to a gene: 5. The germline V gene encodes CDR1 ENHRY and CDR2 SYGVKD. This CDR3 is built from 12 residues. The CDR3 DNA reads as TGTGCCACAGGGACAGTGGACAATGAGCAGTTCTTC. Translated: CATGTVDNEQFF.

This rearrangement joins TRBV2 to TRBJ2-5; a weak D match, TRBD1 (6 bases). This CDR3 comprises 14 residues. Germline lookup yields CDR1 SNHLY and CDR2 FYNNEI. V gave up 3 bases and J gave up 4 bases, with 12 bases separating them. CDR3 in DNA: TGTGCCAGCAGTGAGGGTACAGGGTCAGAGACCCAGTACTTC. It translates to CASSEGTGSETQYF.

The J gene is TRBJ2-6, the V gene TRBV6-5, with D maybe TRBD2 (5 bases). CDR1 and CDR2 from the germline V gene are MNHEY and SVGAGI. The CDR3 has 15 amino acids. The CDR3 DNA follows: TGTGCACCCCCACTCGGAGGCTCTGGGGCCAACGTCCTGACTTTC. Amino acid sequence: CAPPLGGSGANVLTF.

DNA for the CDR3: TGTGCCAGCAGTTGGACAGGGAATCAGCCCCAGCATTTT. Amino acid sequence: CASSWTGNQPQHF. This rearrangement joins TRBV6-1 to TRBJ1-5, with TRBD1 matching 8 bases. Losses at the gene ends were 5 bases for V and 4 bases for J; bases not matched to a gene: 1. This CDR3 region has 13 residues. Germline-derived CDR1 and CDR2 are MNHNS and SASEGT.

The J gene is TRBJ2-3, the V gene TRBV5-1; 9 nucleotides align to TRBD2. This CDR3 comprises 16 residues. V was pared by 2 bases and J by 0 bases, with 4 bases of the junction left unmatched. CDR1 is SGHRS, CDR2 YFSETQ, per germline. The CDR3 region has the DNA TGCGCCAGCAGCTTACCTAGCGGGACTAGCACAGATACGCAGTATTTT. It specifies CASSLPSGTSTDTQYF.

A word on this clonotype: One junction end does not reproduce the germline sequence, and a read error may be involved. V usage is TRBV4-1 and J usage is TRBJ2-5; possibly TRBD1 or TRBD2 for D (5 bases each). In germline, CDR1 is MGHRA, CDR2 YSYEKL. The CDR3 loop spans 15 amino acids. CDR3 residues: CACSLSPGPKETQYF. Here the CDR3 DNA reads TGCGCCTGCAGCCTCTCACCGGGACCTAAAGAGACCCAGTACTTC.

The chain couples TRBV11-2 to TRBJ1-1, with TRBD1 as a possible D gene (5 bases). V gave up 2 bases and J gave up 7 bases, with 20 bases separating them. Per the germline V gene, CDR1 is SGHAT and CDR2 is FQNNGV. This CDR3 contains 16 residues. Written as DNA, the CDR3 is TGTGCCAGCAGCTTACTCTCCCTCACGGGGGGAAGTGAAGCTTTCTTT. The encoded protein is CASSLLSLTGGSEAFF.

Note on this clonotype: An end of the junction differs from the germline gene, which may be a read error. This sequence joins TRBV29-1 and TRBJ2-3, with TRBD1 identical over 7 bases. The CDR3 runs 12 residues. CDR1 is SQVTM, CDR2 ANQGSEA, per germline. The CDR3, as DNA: TGCAGCGTTGATGAGGGGACAGATACGCGGTATTTT. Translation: CSVDEGTDTRYF.

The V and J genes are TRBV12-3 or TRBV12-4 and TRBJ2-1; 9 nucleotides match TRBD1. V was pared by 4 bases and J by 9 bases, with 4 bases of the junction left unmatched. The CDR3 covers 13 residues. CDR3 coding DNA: TGTGCCAGCAGTTCCGTACAGGGGGCTGAGCAGTTCTTC. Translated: CASSSVQGAEQFF.

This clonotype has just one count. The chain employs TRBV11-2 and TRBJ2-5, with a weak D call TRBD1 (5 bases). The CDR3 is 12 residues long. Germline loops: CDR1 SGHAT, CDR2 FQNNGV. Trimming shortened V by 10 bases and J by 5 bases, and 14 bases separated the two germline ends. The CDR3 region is CANNDRQETQYF. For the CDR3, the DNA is TGTGCCAACAACGACAGACAGGAGACCCAGTACTTC.